This TCR beta chain was profiled in a study of blood T cell repertoires in COVID-19 (dated by TCRdb to 2018 to 2020). Context from the whole study: The collaborator samples originated in the United States, Italy and Spain and spanned the acute and convalescent phases of COVID-19. The material from the prospective study consisted of cDNA or gDNA derived from T cells, B-cell-depleted T cells, or PBMCs. Subjects who had been exposed to COVID-19, were actively infected with it, or had recovered from it provided the deeply sampled blood TCRbeta repertoires that made up the dataset. The repertoires were released in a freely available public database meant as a resource for research on the immune response to SARS-CoV-2. Samples came from the ongoing ImmuneRACE study (first 160 participants) plus 1,254 subjects from 6 global collaborators. Nearly every sample came with metadata listing a de-identified subject ID, COVID-19 status, age in years and sex. Where HLA class I and class II types were available, the types were taken from metadata supplied by the sample provider, not from assay-based typing.

Study-level results and caveats: How much clinical and demographic metadata was included differed by source and by participant, and the metadata was provided uncurated.

The collaborating institutions used their own protocols to collect whole blood in K2EDTA tubes. Collaborator samples were shipped for TCRbeta analysis as frozen whole blood, isolated PBMCs, or DNA extracted from either sample type. V drops 7 bases and J drops 4 bases, leaving 13 bases in between. The germline V gene sets CDR1 to SNHLY and CDR2 to FYNNEI. The CDR3, from cysteine to phenylalanine, totals 13 residues. Only CDR3 DNA is held: 39 bases, read in frame from base 1. TCRbeta CDR3 regions were amplified from genomic DNA using the immunoSEQ Assay, a bias-controlled multiplex PCR. The authors' pipeline ran thus. The number of nucleated cells in each sample was estimated from the amplification of reference gene primers within the assay. To quantify the absolute abundance of each unique TCRbeta CDR3 rearrangement, sequence reads were collapsed and filtered. Productive Simpson clonality was computed per sample as the square root of Simpson's diversity index over productive rearrangements. What TCRdb holds here is the immuneACCESS table cut down to in-frame rearrangements. Part of the clones is not present; checked against another copy, under half of the missing clones reflect an unresolved V gene, and the others are unexplained. V, J and clone size reflect that table, while D and trimming were determined from the DNA. The sample has some 120,000 clones on record, approximately 82% of them singletons. The leading ten clones occupy 7.5% of the sample.

Turning to this clone: Its target antigen remains unknown. No much larger clone exists at a distance of one base, and base qualities are not known.

Material: peripheral blood. This clonotype originated in a man aged 65-85 years with active or convalescent COVID-19. The chain is encoded by TRBV2 joined to TRBJ1-1; possibly the D gene is TRBD1, per 5 matching bases. The DNA sequence reads TGTGCCAGCAAGGGAGGGGCAGGCACTGAAGCTTTCTTT. This is translated as CASKGGAGTEAFF.